The present entry profiles one T cell receptor (beta chain) with its context. The germline CDR1 and CDR2 sequences are SGHDN and FVKESK. This CDR3 is 16 amino acids long. The junction had 10 bases not matched to a gene; V was cut back by 10 bases and J by 0 bases. The data are from a study of low-dose radiotherapy and immunotherapy resistance in tumors. Gene-specific TRAV and TRBV primers were used for first-strand cDNA, covering alpha and beta chains. TCRs underwent about 22 PCR cycles of amplification with a constant-region primer and V-primer adapter. TCRdb redid the calling of the reads with MiXCR, one entry per CDR3 protein. Among roughly 13,000 distinct CDR3 sequences listed, 60% were seen once.

The rearrangement uses TRBV14 and TRBJ1-4; 8 positions match TRBD1. The clonotype was recovered from a human donor with advanced metastatic prostate, ovarian, gallbladder or colorectal cancer (not recorded which). This table probably holds off-target reads from a library built for another chain. CDR3 sequence: CANWGQEASTNEKLFF. DNA for the CDR3: TGTGCCAATTGGGGACAGGAGGCATCAACTAATGAAAAACTGTTTTTT.